These 27 T cell receptor beta chains originate from one sample sequenced in a study of blood T cell repertoires in COVID-19 (dated by TCRdb to 2020 to 2022). The method was the immunoSEQ multiplex PCR assay. The clones in this table, taken by TCRdb from immuneACCESS, are in-frame only. Not every clone is retained; where verified, under half of the shortfall comes from an unresolved V gene, and the cause of the rest is unknown. The sample yields tens of thousands of clones; around three quarters were counted once. The top ten constitute roughly 20% of the sample. Material for sequencing was peripheral blood. Every receptor here comes from a human donor in a cohort sampled during active COVID-19.

CDR3 sequence reads: CASSLYSNTGELFF. The CDR3 DNA sequence: TGTGCCAGCAGTTTATACTCGAACACCGGGGAGCTGTTTTTT. The rearrangement links TRBV27 to TRBJ2-2; D uncertain. This CDR3 has 14 amino acids. Trimming took 1 base from V and 0 from J, leaving 3 bases between them. The germline CDR1 and CDR2 sequences are MNHEY and SMNVEV (reference sequence).

The V and J genes are TRBV11-2 and TRBJ1-6, with a tentative D call TRBD1 (5 bases). Germline V lookup: CDR1 SGHAT, CDR2 FQNNGV. V lost 0 bases and J lost 8, with 5 bases in between. This CDR3 has 13 amino acids. CDR3 DNA: TGTGCCAGCAGCTTAGAAGGGGATTCACCCCTCCACTTT. Translation: CASSLEGDSPLHF.

This clone has more than one count but fewer than ten. The genes are TRBV5-4 and TRBJ2-1; 11 bases are shared with TRBD2. In germline, CDR1 is SGHNT, CDR2 YYREEE (reference sequence). Unmatched junction bases numbered 13, after V lost 4 bases and J lost 7 bases. This CDR3 is 17 amino acids long. CDR3 sequence (DNA): TGTGCCAGCAGCGCCGGGACTAGCGGTCCAGGGGTTAATGAGCAGTTCTTC. This encodes CASSAGTSGPGVNEQFF.

The chain carries TRBV5-1 and TRBJ1-2; TRBD1 matches at 9 bases. The CDR3 is 13 residues long. Germline V gene lookup returns CDR1 SGHRS and CDR2 YFSETQ. Unmatched junction bases numbered 5, after V lost 5 bases and J lost 6 bases. CDR3 region: CASRDGTGNGYTF. The CDR3 DNA is TGCGCCAGCAGGGATGGGACAGGGAATGGCTACACCTTC.

The rearrangement links TRBV19 to TRBJ1-6, with TRBD1 as a possible D gene (6 bases). Between the trimmed V and J ends, which lost 4 bases and 13 bases, there was a span of 14 bases. The CDR3 is 13 residues long. Per the germline V gene, CDR1 is LNHDA and CDR2 is SQIVND (reference sequence). Here the CDR3 reads CASSTGQMHPLHF. The CDR3 DNA follows: TGTGCCAGTAGTACCGGACAGATGCATCCCCTCCACTTT. The variable domain in full, with the rest retrieved from reference TRBV19 and TRBJ1-6, is DGGITQSPKYLFRKEGQNVTLSCEQNLNHDAMYWYRQDPGQGLRLIYYSQIVNDFQKGDIAEGYSVSREKKESFPLTVTSAQKNPTAFYLCASSTGQMHPLHFGNGTRLTVT.

The gene calls are TRBV28 and TRBJ2-7, with TRBD2 as a possible D gene (7 bases). V was shortened by 6 bases and J by 1 base, with 28 bases between the two germline ends. The CDR3 covers 19 residues. Germline V lookup: CDR1 MDHEN, CDR2 SYDVKM. CDR3 DNA: TGTGCCAGCAGAACCACCCCCGGGGGGCGGGGATCCTGGTCCTACGAGCAGTACTTC. It translates to CASRTTPGGRGSWSYEQYF.

In its sample, this clone was seen once. The V gene is TRBV28, the J gene TRBJ1-2; 9 bases map to TRBD1. Germline V gene data show CDR1 as MDHEN and CDR2 as SYDVKM. With 5 bases clipped from V and 3 bases from J, the junction kept 7 bases outside the gene matches. The CDR3 spans 15 residues. CDR3 amino acids: CASSPGQGSHYGYTF. CDR3 DNA: TGTGCCAGCAGTCCGGGACAGGGATCACACTATGGCTACACCTTC.

The V call is TRBV4-3, the J call TRBJ1-5, with a tentative D call TRBD1 (6 bases). Per the germline V gene, CDR1 is LGHNA and CDR2 is YSLEER. With 4 bases removed from V and 3 bases from J, the gap between germline ends came to 19 bases. The CDR3 loop spans 17 amino acids. The CDR3 coding sequence is TGCGCCAGCAGCCCTTCAGGGGAGGGGCGCGTCAATCAGCCCCAGCATTTT. Translation: CASSPSGEGRVNQPQHF.

This clone was observed a single time. This sequence joins TRBV30 and TRBJ2-4, with TRBD2 identical over 7 bases. The V gene end was trimmed by 2 bases and the J gene end by 13 bases; junction bases not matched to a gene: 5. The CDR3 spans 11 residues. Germline CDR1 and CDR2: GTSNPN and SVGIG (reference sequence). The CDR3 coding sequence is TGTGCCTGGAGTACGGGGGGTCCGCAGTACTTC. The encoded protein is CAWSTGGPQYF.

J is TRBJ2-7 and V is TRBV5-6; 9 nucleotides line up with TRBD1. Germline V gives CDR1 SGHDT, CDR2 YYEEEE. The CDR3 extends over 14 amino acids. The V and J ends lost 2 bases and 6 bases, in that order; junction bases with no gene match: 6. Here the CDR3 reads CASSLVGQGREQYF. For the CDR3, the DNA is TGTGCCAGCAGCTTAGTGGGACAGGGTCGCGAGCAGTACTTC.

The rearrangement joins TRBV5-1 to TRBJ2-1; D may be TRBD1 (6 bases). This CDR3 has 15 residues. The ends were cut back, 1 base at V and 5 bases at J, with 13 bases in the middle. Germline loops: CDR1 SGHRS, CDR2 YFSETQ. The CDR3 coding sequence is TGCGCCAGCAGCTTGACGGGACAAGCGAACAATGAGCAGTTCTTC. Encoded protein: CASSLTGQANNEQFF.

The chain combines TRBV7-9 with TRBJ2-6, with D perhaps matching TRBD1 (5 bases). The CDR3 contains 15 residues. CDR1 is SEHNR, CDR2 FQNEAQ, per germline (reference sequence). V was shortened by 5 bases and J by 0 bases, with 8 bases between the two germline ends. As DNA, the CDR3 is TGTGCCAGCAGCGTCGACAGCTCTGGGGCCAACGTCCTGACTTTC. Amino acid sequence: CASSVDSSGANVLTF.

V usage is TRBV7-2 and J usage is TRBJ2-6; no clear D gene. Trimming removed 4 bases at V and 1 base at J, with 11 bases between. Germline V gene data show CDR1 as SGHTA and CDR2 as FQGNSA. The length of the CDR3 is 16 residues. CDR3: CASSSDQASGANVLTF. The CDR3 DNA reads TGTGCCAGCAGCTCCGACCAGGCTTCTGGGGCCAACGTCCTGACTTTC. Full variable domain (outside the CDR3, taken from reference TRBV7-2 and TRBJ2-6): GAGVSQSPSNKVTEKGKDVELRCDPISGHTALYWYRQSLGQGLEFLIYFQGNSAPDKSGLPSDRFSAERTGGSVSTLTIQRTQQEDSAVYLCASSSDQASGANVLTFGAGSRLTVL.

The V gene is TRBV5-4, the J gene TRBJ2-1; 11 nucleotides agree with TRBD2. The junction had 14 bases not matched to a gene; V was cut back by 4 bases and J by 5 bases. Germline V gives CDR1 SGHNT, CDR2 YYREEE (reference sequence). This CDR3 region has 18 residues. CDR3 coding DNA: TGTGCCAGCAGCCCGAGAACCTCTAGCGGGAGGTGGAACAATGAGCAGTTCTTC. Translating gives CASSPRTSSGRWNNEQFF.

The chain recombines TRBV6-4 with TRBJ1-6; no definite D call. CDR3 size: 14 residues. CDR1 and CDR2 (germline): MRHNA, SNTAGT. The ends were cut back, 7 bases at V and 7 bases at J, with 14 bases in the middle. The CDR3 bases are TGTGCCAGCACCCCCAACCCCGGGAATTCACCCCTCCACTTT. Translation gives CASTPNPGNSPLHF.

This clone appeared many times. The rearrangement links TRBV19 to TRBJ1-2; maybe TRBD1 (5 bases). V dropped 9 bases and J dropped 2 bases, with 22 bases sitting between them. The CDR3 has 16 residues. From germline, CDR1 is LNHDA and CDR2 SQIVND (reference sequence). The CDR3 spells CASRDGTGDMNYGYTF. CDR3 sequence (DNA): TGTGCCAGCAGGGACGGGACGGGGGATATGAACTATGGCTACACCTTC.

The gene calls are TRBV5-4 and TRBJ2-1, with 9 bases matching TRBD2. V lost 0 bases to trimming and J lost 5 bases; unmatched junction nucleotides: 6. The CDR3 length is 16 residues. Germline CDR1 and CDR2: SGHNT and YYREEE (reference sequence). The CDR3 protein is CASSLAVTSGNNEQFF. CDR3 coding DNA: TGTGCCAGCAGCTTGGCGGTGACTAGCGGAAACAATGAGCAGTTCTTC.

The chain is built from TRBV29-1 and TRBJ2-7, with 10 bases fitting TRBD2. CDR3 length equals 14 residues. Germline V gene data show CDR1 as SQVTM and CDR2 as ANQGSEA. V shed 7 bases and J 0 bases; nucleotides not matched to a gene: 6. CDR3 residues: CSAAGTSVSYEQYF. The CDR3 DNA follows: TGCAGCGCTGCCGGGACTAGCGTCTCCTACGAGCAGTACTTC.

This clone was picked up a small number of times. This chain connects TRBV28 to TRBJ2-4, with D perhaps TRBD2 (6 bases). This CDR3 contains 19 residues. Germline CDR1 is MDHEN and CDR2 is SYDVKM. Trimming took off 3 bases at V and 0 bases at J, with 21 bases between the two ends. The CDR3 nucleotides are TGTGCCAGCAGTTTCCCCCCCGGCGGGGCGGGTGAAGCCAAAAACATTCAGTACTTC. Its translation: CASSFPPGGAGEAKNIQYF. Variable domain in full (rest from reference TRBV28 and TRBJ2-4): DVKVTQSSRYLVKRTGEKVFLECVQDMDHENMFWYRQDPGLGLRLIYFSYDVKMKEKGDIPEGYSVSREKKERFSLILESASTNQTSMYLCASSFPPGGAGEAKNIQYFGAGTRLSVL.

The gene calls are TRBV19 and TRBJ2-7, with D perhaps matching TRBD2 (6 bases). The germline gives CDR1 LNHDA, CDR2 SQIVND (reference sequence). Between the trimmed V and J ends, which lost 7 bases and 2 bases, there was a span of 21 bases. The CDR3 consists of 16 residues. CDR3 DNA sequence: TGTGCCAGTACCGATGGGGGGACGGGGAACCCCTACGAGCAGTACTTC. This encodes CASTDGGTGNPYEQYF. The whole variable domain, filled in from reference TRBV19 and TRBJ2-7, reads DGGITQSPKYLFRKEGQNVTLSCEQNLNHDAMYWYRQDPGQGLRLIYYSQIVNDFQKGDIAEGYSVSREKKESFPLTVTSAQKNPTAFYLCASTDGGTGNPYEQYFGPGTRLTVT.

This clone was seen once. CDR3 region: CASSYSLAGDETQYF. The CDR3 DNA reads TGTGCCAGCAGTTACTCGTTAGCGGGGGACGAGACCCAGTACTTC. The chain links TRBV6-5 to TRBJ2-5; 9 bases align to TRBD2. With 0 bases clipped from V and 5 bases from J, the junction kept 4 bases outside the gene matches. Germline-derived CDR1 and CDR2 are MNHEY and SVGAGI. The CDR3 sequence is 15 residues long.

V usage is TRBV4-2 and J usage is TRBJ2-3; D gene unclear. Germline loops: CDR1 LGHNA, CDR2 YNFKEQ. This CDR3 is built from 14 residues. V shed 0 bases and J shed 0 bases, with 4 bases lying between them. Here the CDR3 DNA reads TGTGCCAGCAGCCAAGAAGAGAGCACAGATACGCAGTATTTT. Residues: CASSQEESTDTQYF.

This clone is termed medium-sized. The chain has TRBV24-1 and TRBJ2-3; perhaps TRBD2 as D (6 bases). Germline V gene sequence: CDR1 KGHDR, CDR2 SFDVKD. CDR3 size: 11 residues. The V end was cut by 4 bases, the J end by 10 bases, with 8 bases between. The CDR3 protein is CATSEGGPQYF. The CDR3, as DNA: TGTGCCACCAGTGAGGGGGGTCCGCAGTATTTT.

J is TRBJ2-5 and V is TRBV5-8; TRBD1 matches 9 bases. V dropped 0 bases and J dropped 5; count of bases not matched to a gene: 5. The CDR3 contains 15 residues. Germline V gene sequence: CDR1 SGHTS, CDR2 YDEGEE. The CDR3 DNA follows: TGTGCCAGCAGCTTGGGACAGGGGGGTGCGGAGACCCAGTACTTC. Translating gives CASSLGQGGAETQYF. Using reference TRBV5-8 and TRBJ2-5 for the parts outside the CDR3, the full variable domain is EAGVTQSPTHLIKTRGQQATLRCSPISGHTSVYWYQQALGLGLQFLLWYDEGEERNRGNFPPRFSGRQFPNYSSELNVNALELEDSALYLCASSLGQGGAETQYFGPGTRLLVL.

This clone was seen a handful of times. The rearrangement links TRBV6-5 to TRBJ2-1; TRBD2 agrees at 10 bases. This CDR3 has 14 residues. The V and J ends lost 10 bases and 6 bases, in that order; junction bases with no gene match: 9. Germline V gives CDR1 MNHEY, CDR2 SVGAGI. The CDR3 loop reads CATTPLAGGNEQFF. As DNA, the CDR3 is TGTGCCACCACGCCCTTAGCGGGAGGCAATGAGCAGTTCTTC.

The chain uses TRBV3-1 (or the pseudogene TRBV3-2) and TRBJ2-1, with 9 bases identical to TRBD2. This CDR3 has 14 amino acids. Germline V gene sequence: CDR1 LGHDT, CDR2 YNNKEL (reference sequence). V trimming: 4 bases; J trimming: 7 bases; junction bases outside the gene matches: 5. CDR3: CASSLAGEVNEQFF. As DNA, the CDR3 is TGTGCCAGCAGCCTAGCGGGAGAAGTAAATGAGCAGTTCTTC.

V gene TRBV10-2 combines with J gene TRBJ2-5; 9 bases line up with TRBD2. Germline V gives CDR1 WSHSY, CDR2 SAAADI. This CDR3 has 14 residues. V shed 7 bases, J shed 4 bases, and the junction held 7 bases outside the gene matches. CDR3 region: CASNLAGFRETQYF. The CDR3 region has the DNA TGCGCCAGCAACCTAGCGGGATTTCGAGAGACCCAGTACTTC.